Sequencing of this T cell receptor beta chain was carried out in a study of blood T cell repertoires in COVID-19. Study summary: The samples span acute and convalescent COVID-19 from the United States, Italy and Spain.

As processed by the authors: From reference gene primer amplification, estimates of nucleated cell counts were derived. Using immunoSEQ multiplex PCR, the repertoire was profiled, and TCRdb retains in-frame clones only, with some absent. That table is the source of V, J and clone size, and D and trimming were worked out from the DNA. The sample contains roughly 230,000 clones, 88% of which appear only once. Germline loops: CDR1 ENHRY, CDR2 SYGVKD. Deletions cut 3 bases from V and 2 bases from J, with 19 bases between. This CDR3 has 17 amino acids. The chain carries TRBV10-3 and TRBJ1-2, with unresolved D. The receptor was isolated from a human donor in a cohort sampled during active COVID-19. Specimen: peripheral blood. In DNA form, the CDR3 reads TGTGCCATCAGTGAAGTCCCTTCCGTTGAGGCGAACTATGGCTACACCTTC. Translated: CAISEVPSVEANYGYTF.